A single sample is the source of the 15 T cell receptor beta chains below, sequenced in a study of shared clonotypes between healthy human individuals. This table comes from immunoSEQ multiplex PCR, and its TCRdb copy is limited to in-frame clones, with some not included. The table shows roughly 2.2 million clones, with approximately 93% occurring only once. Sequencing was performed on naive CD4+ T cells from PBMCs. Subset denoted: CD45RA+ positively selected. All receptors come from a man between 18 and 35 years old in good health. Some clones in this sample may be carry-over from other donors' samples.

The rearrangement joins TRBV9 to TRBJ2-2; D perhaps matches TRBD1 (5 bases). Trimming removed 1 base from V and 8 bases from J, with 15 bases in between. The CDR3 runs to 15 residues. Germline CDR1 and CDR2: SGDLS and YYNGEE. The CDR3 DNA reads as TGTGCCAGCAGCGTATTACCCCAGGGAACTGGGGAGCTGTTTTTT. Protein product: CASSVLPQGTGELFF.

A word on this clone: Distinct nucleotide sequences in the sample also encode this CDR3. The gene calls are TRBV5-1 and TRBJ2-2; D possibly uses TRBD1 or TRBD2 (6 bases each). The CDR3 covers 15 residues. V lost 0 bases, J lost 5 bases, and 11 bases lay in between. The germline V gene encodes CDR1 SGHRS and CDR2 YFSETQ. DNA of the CDR3: TGCGCCAGCAGCTTGGAACAGGGAGGAACCGGGGAGCTGTTTTTT. Translated, it gives CASSLEQGGTGELFF.

The chain links TRBV5-4 to TRBJ2-6; tentative D call: TRBD1 (6 bases). The CDR3 covers 16 residues. Germline-derived CDR1 and CDR2 are SGHNT and YYREEE (reference sequence). V gave up 4 bases and J gave up 2 bases, with 13 bases separating them. The CDR3 DNA follows: TGTGCCAGCAGCCCCTCCCAGGGGACTGGGGCCAACGTCCTGACTTTC. Protein product: CASSPSQGTGANVLTF.

The V call is TRBV18, the J call TRBJ2-7, with 7 bases fitting TRBD1. Germline V gene sequence: CDR1 KGHSH, CDR2 LQKENI. V trimming: 8 bases; J trimming: 6 bases; junction bases outside the gene matches: 10. This CDR3 is 13 amino acids long. As DNA, the CDR3 is TGTGCCAGCATACAGGGGCCGGGGCGCGAGCAGTACTTC. Translated, it gives CASIQGPGREQYF.

The V call is TRBV11-2, the J call TRBJ2-7; maybe TRBD2 (5 bases). Germline V CDR1 and CDR2: SGHAT, FQNNGV. The CDR3 has 18 residues. The V and J ends lost 5 bases and 0 bases respectively, with 23 bases between them. CDR3 sequence reads: CASSPRPALDSSSYEQYF. As DNA, the CDR3 is TGTGCCAGCAGCCCTCGACCGGCTCTGGACTCGAGCTCCTACGAGCAGTACTTC.

The gene calls are TRBV5-4 and TRBJ2-3; 8 bases are a match to TRBD2. CDR1 is SGHNT and CDR2 is YYREEE in the germline V gene (reference sequence). The CDR3 covers 15 residues. Losses at the gene ends were 2 bases for V and 6 bases for J; bases not matched to a gene: 8. The CDR3 coding sequence is TGTGCCAGCAGCTTAACTAGCGGCTCGTGGGATACGCAGTATTTT. Translation gives CASSLTSGSWDTQYF.

V usage is TRBV30 and J usage is TRBJ2-7; D tentatively fits TRBD1 or TRBD2 (5 bases each). The germline V gene encodes CDR1 GTSNPN and CDR2 SVGIG (reference sequence). The CDR3 runs to 14 residues. V was cut by 1 base and J by 0 bases, with 10 bases left in between. This CDR3 is CAWSGGTLSYEQYF. The CDR3 nucleotides read TGTGCCTGGAGTGGAGGGACCCTCTCCTACGAGCAGTACTTC.

The chain links TRBV6-1 to TRBJ1-6, with a weak D call TRBD1 (5 bases). This CDR3 has 13 residues. V shed 3 bases and J shed 8 bases, with 8 bases lying between them. Germline V gene data show CDR1 as MNHNS and CDR2 as SASEGT. The CDR3 DNA is TGTGCCAGCAGTGAGGGGGATCATTCACCCCTCCACTTT. Its translation: CASSEGDHSPLHF.

The V gene is TRBV4-3, the J gene TRBJ2-4, with D perhaps matching TRBD1 (6 bases). Trimming left V 5 bases short and J 6 bases short, with 20 bases between. CDR1 is LGHNA, CDR2 YSLEER, per germline. The CDR3 has 16 amino acids. CDR3 sequence reads: CASSYETHRVANIQYF. Here the CDR3 DNA reads TGCGCCAGCAGCTACGAAACCCACAGGGTAGCAAACATTCAGTACTTC.

The J gene is TRBJ1-5, the V gene TRBV5-1; no reliable D call. CDR1 is SGHRS, CDR2 YFSETQ, per germline. Trimming shortened V by 0 bases and J by 4 bases, and 14 bases separated the two germline ends. The CDR3 consists of 16 residues. As DNA, the CDR3 is TGCGCCAGCAGCTTGGGGGCCGCGTCAGAAAATCAGCCCCAGCATTTT. Amino acid sequence: CASSLGAASENQPQHF.

J is TRBJ1-4 and V is TRBV6-1, with 9 nucleotides matching TRBD1. The length of the CDR3 is 15 residues. Germline-derived CDR1 and CDR2 are MNHNS and SASEGT. Unmatched junction bases numbered 9, after V lost 6 bases and J lost 7 bases. CDR3 nucleotides: TGTGCCAGCAGACGCACAGGGGGCGTGATTGAAAAACTGTTTTTT. Translating gives CASRRTGGVIEKLFF.

The rearrangement joins TRBV4-1 to TRBJ2-7; D remains unclear. Germline assignment: CDR1 MGHRA and CDR2 YSYEKL. Between the trimmed V and J ends, which lost 0 bases and 2 bases, there was a span of 5 bases. This CDR3 comprises 13 residues. DNA for the CDR3: TGCGCCAGCAGCCAAGACCCCACCTACGAGCAGTACTTC. This encodes CASSQDPTYEQYF.

This chain joins TRBV2 and TRBJ2-7; D remains ambiguous. The germline V and J ends were trimmed by 9 bases and 6 bases, with 21 bases remaining between them. Per the germline V gene, CDR1 is SNHLY and CDR2 is FYNNEI. The CDR3 extends over 14 amino acids. CDR3 amino acids: CASSLCLQECEQYF. The DNA for the CDR3 is TGTGCCAGTTCCCTATGCCTCCAGGAGTGCGAGCAGTACTTC.

The V call is TRBV30, the J call TRBJ1-5; D remains unclear. Germline assignment: CDR1 GTSNPN and CDR2 SVGIG (reference sequence). The CDR3 spans 11 residues. V was trimmed by 5 bases and J by 9 bases, leaving 11 bases between them. CDR3 sequence: CAWGGSGPQHF. In nucleotides, the CDR3 is TGTGCCTGGGGAGGGTCGGGGCCCCAGCATTTT.

The chain uses TRBV28 and TRBJ1-1; D call uncertain. In germline, CDR1 is MDHEN, CDR2 SYDVKM. V was shortened by 10 bases and J by 10 bases, with 13 bases between the two germline ends. CDR3 length: 10 amino acids. The CDR3 sequence: CATPAPGAFF. The CDR3 nucleotides are TGTGCCACTCCAGCTCCCGGAGCTTTCTTT.